This passage covers 25 T cell receptor beta chains from one sample sequenced in a study of cytomegalovirus exposure and HLA in healthy donors. PCR was performed using 60 Vbeta and 13 Jbeta primers. The method was immunoSEQ multiplex PCR; TCRdb's version includes in-frame clones alone and lacks a portion of them. The sample has roughly 200,000 clones, over 70% seen once. The source material was PBMCs. These receptors originate from a boy under 10 years old in good health and CMV-seronegative.

The chain couples TRBV5-5 to TRBJ2-5, with TRBD2 matching over 9 bases. Per germline, CDR1 SGHKS and CDR2 YYEKEE (reference sequence). V shed 3 bases, J shed 3 bases, and the junction held 12 bases outside the gene matches. This CDR3 is built from 17 residues. The CDR3 DNA sequence: TGTGCCAGCAGCTCTAAGGGACTAGCTAACATAGAAGAGACCCAGTACTTC. This sequence encodes CASSSKGLANIEETQYF.

V is TRBV27 and J is TRBJ2-5; 8 positions agree with TRBD1. The DNA end lines up better with TRBJ2-7; the J call may be wrong. Germline V gene data show CDR1 as MNHEY and CDR2 as SMNVEV (reference sequence). The length of the CDR3 is 16 residues. The CDR3 DNA reads as TGTGCCAGCAGTCTTAATCTGGGACAGGATAGCTACGAGCAGTACTTC. Translation: CASSLNLGQDSYEQYF.

This rearrangement joins TRBV10-3 to TRBJ2-2, with D perhaps matching TRBD2 (6 bases). With 2 bases removed from V and 4 bases from J, the gap between germline ends came to 17 bases. The CDR3 spans 17 residues. Germline loops: CDR1 ENHRY, CDR2 SYGVKD. The CDR3 DNA is TGTGCCATCAGTGAGGGCGGCCTAACGCGGGGCACCGGGGAGCTGTTTTTT. Protein product: CAISEGGLTRGTGELFF.

V is TRBV27 and J is TRBJ1-1; D remains ambiguous. V was cut by 2 bases and J by 2 bases, with 6 bases left in between. CDR3 length: 13 residues. Germline assignment: CDR1 MNHEY and CDR2 SMNVEV (reference sequence). Here the CDR3 DNA reads TGTGCCAGCAGTTTAGGGCCCAACACTGAAGCTTTCTTT. Residues: CASSLGPNTEAFF.

The rearrangement uses TRBV4-2 and TRBJ2-2; maybe TRBD1 (6 bases). The V and J ends lost 0 bases and 5 bases respectively, with 13 bases between them. Looked up from germline, CDR1 is LGHNA and CDR2 is YNFKEQ. The CDR3 runs to 16 residues. The CDR3 nucleotides read TGTGCCAGCAGCCAAGACTGGACAGTCCAGACCGGGGAGCTGTTTTTT. This codes for CASSQDWTVQTGELFF.

The rearrangement links TRBV2 to TRBJ2-7, with TRBD2 matching over 15 bases. The V gene's germline CDR1 is SNHLY and CDR2 FYNNEI. This CDR3 spans 15 amino acids. Germline trimming cut 9 bases from V and 3 bases from J; bases unmatched to any gene: 6. CDR3 coding DNA: TGTGCCAGGGGGGGACTAGCGGGGGGTTTCTACGAGCAGTACTTC. It specifies CARGGLAGGFYEQYF.

The chain couples TRBV29-1 to TRBJ1-1; D gene uncertain. There are 13 residues in the CDR3. Germline-derived CDR1 and CDR2 are SQVTM and ANQGSEA. The ends were cut back, 3 bases at V and 4 bases at J, with 12 bases in the middle. CDR3 sequence (DNA): TGCAGCGTTGAGTCGGGTTTGGGCACTGAAGCTTTCTTT. It yields the protein CSVESGLGTEAFF.

This clone was found a few times. V usage is TRBV5-6 and J usage is TRBJ1-4; D gene ambiguous. Trimming stripped 5 bases from V and 8 bases from J, with 16 bases between. The CDR3 has 14 residues. CDR1 SGHDT and CDR2 YYEEEE come from the germline V gene. The CDR3 coding sequence is TGTGCCAGCAGTCCGACGGGGAGCGGGGAAAAACTGTTTTTT. Its protein is CASSPTGSGEKLFF.

The rearrangement links TRBV18 to TRBJ2-5; TRBD2 matches 14 bases. This CDR3 is 17 amino acids long. The V gene's germline CDR1 is KGHSH and CDR2 LQKENI. With 4 bases clipped from V and 4 bases from J, the junction kept 8 bases outside the gene matches. CDR3 sequence reads: CASSRTPGLAGVETQYF. The CDR3 coding sequence is TGTGCCAGCTCACGAACGCCGGGACTAGCGGGAGTAGAGACCCAGTACTTC.

The J gene is TRBJ1-2, the V gene TRBV5-6, with D possibly matching TRBD1 (5 bases). V was pared by 5 bases and J by 6 bases, with 20 bases between. The V gene's germline CDR1 is SGHDT and CDR2 YYEEEE. There are 15 residues in the CDR3. CDR3 nucleotides: TGTGCCAGCAGACACGGACATTACTTGGACGATGGCTACACCTTC. It codes for CASRHGHYLDDGYTF.

J is TRBJ2-2 and V is TRBV5-6; 10 nucleotides match TRBD1. The CDR3 has 16 residues. Germline CDR1 is SGHDT and CDR2 is YYEEEE. The trim removed 1 base at V and 4 bases at J, leaving 4 bases unmatched. CDR3 protein: CASSLLDRGGTGELFF. The CDR3 nucleotides are TGTGCCAGCAGCTTGTTGGACAGGGGGGGCACCGGGGAGCTGTTTTTT.

This sequence joins TRBV6-5 and TRBJ2-5, with D maybe TRBD2 (7 bases). The CDR3 has 14 amino acids. Looked up from germline, CDR1 is MNHEY and CDR2 is SVGAGI. Trimming removed 4 bases from V and 2 bases from J, with 11 bases in between. The CDR3 region is CASSSRGAQETQYF. The CDR3 DNA sequence: TGTGCCAGCAGTTCCCGGGGGGCTCAAGAGACCCAGTACTTC.

This clone occurred a few times. The chain recombines TRBV2 with TRBJ1-1, with 7 positions matching TRBD1. The CDR3 runs 15 residues. CDR1 and CDR2 from the germline V gene are SNHLY and FYNNEI. V was pared by 3 bases and J by 0 bases, with 4 bases of the junction left unmatched. The CDR3 loop reads CASSERQGMNTEAFF. The CDR3, as DNA: TGTGCCAGCAGTGAGCGACAGGGAATGAACACTGAAGCTTTCTTT.

V gene TRBV13 combines with J gene TRBJ2-5; 7 nucleotides align to TRBD2. Germline assignment: CDR1 PRHDT and CDR2 FYEKMQ (reference sequence). This CDR3 region has 11 residues. The ends lost 8 bases at V and 4 bases at J; junction bases unmatched: 1. This CDR3 is CASGGGETQYF. CDR3 bases: TGTGCCAGCGGGGGGGGAGAGACCCAGTACTTC.

The chain carries TRBV14 and TRBJ2-5; TRBD1 matches 11 bases. Germline V gives CDR1 SGHDN, CDR2 FVKESK. The CDR3 is 13 residues long. Losses at the gene ends were 8 bases for V and 7 bases for J; bases not matched to a gene: 6. This CDR3 reads CASGQGAQGTQYF. DNA for the CDR3: TGTGCCAGCGGACAGGGGGCGCAGGGGACCCAGTACTTC.

The chain couples TRBV6-5 to TRBJ2-7; 7 bases match TRBD1. Germline CDR1 reads MNHEY; CDR2 reads SVGAGI. This CDR3 has 14 amino acids. The V and J ends lost 4 bases and 3 bases, in that order; junction bases with no gene match: 6. CDR3 coding DNA: TGTGCCAGCAGTTTGGCCTGGGACAGCTACGAGCAGTACTTC. It is translated as CASSLAWDSYEQYF.

The J gene is TRBJ2-3, the V gene TRBV9; D might be TRBD1 (5 bases). The germline V gene has CDR1 SGDLS and CDR2 YYNGEE. This CDR3 has 16 residues. The germline V and J ends were trimmed by 0 bases and 1 base, with 12 bases remaining between them. This CDR3 reads CASSVDQGRGTDTQYF. In DNA, the CDR3 is TGTGCCAGCAGCGTAGATCAGGGAAGGGGCACAGATACGCAGTATTTT.

The chain uses TRBV7-9 and TRBJ2-2; TRBD2 aligns across 8 bases. With V trimmed by 2 bases and J by 6 bases, 8 bases remained unmatched. Germline assignment: CDR1 SEHNR and CDR2 FQNEAQ (reference sequence). CDR3 length equals 16 residues. CDR3 amino acids: CASSLKGLDVAGELFF. The CDR3, as DNA: TGTGCCAGCAGCTTAAAGGGACTAGATGTGGCCGGGGAGCTGTTTTTT.

The chain uses TRBV2 and TRBJ2-5; 10 bases are a match to TRBD2. Germline lookup yields CDR1 SNHLY and CDR2 FYNNEI. V dropped 5 bases and J dropped 5; count of bases not matched to a gene: 17. The CDR3 runs to 18 residues. The CDR3 sequence: CASSYLGGEAGGPETQYF. In DNA form, the CDR3 reads TGTGCCAGCAGTTACCTTGGGGGGGAAGCGGGGGGGCCTGAGACCCAGTACTTC.

The rearrangement joins TRBV5-5 to TRBJ1-5, with D perhaps matching TRBD1 (6 bases). The CDR3 length is 15 residues. V shed 4 bases and J shed 0 bases, with 11 bases lying between them. CDR1 is SGHKS, CDR2 YYEKEE, per germline (reference sequence). For the CDR3, the DNA is TGTGCCAGCAGCCCCCAGGACAGTAGCAATCAGCCCCAGCATTTT. It is translated as CASSPQDSSNQPQHF. The full variable domain, rest sourced from reference TRBV5-5 and TRBJ1-5, is DAGVTQSPTHLIKTRGQQVTLRCSPISGHKSVSWYQQVLGQGPQFIFQYYEKEERGRGNFPDRFSARQFPNYSSELNVNALLLGDSALYLCASSPQDSSNQPQHFGDGTRLSIL.

The V and J genes are TRBV5-6 and TRBJ2-1; 8 bases are a match to TRBD1. Germline V gene data show CDR1 as SGHDT and CDR2 as YYEEEE. J gave up 2 bases and V 4 bases, and 2 bases lay outside the gene matches. CDR3 length: 14 residues. As DNA, the CDR3 is TGTGCCAGCAGCGACAGGGGCCCCTACAATGAGCAGTTCTTC. Amino acids: CASSDRGPYNEQFF.

This rearrangement joins TRBV19 to TRBJ2-1, with D possibly being TRBD1 (6 bases). This CDR3 is built from 13 residues. The V end was cut by 7 bases, the J end by 5 bases, with 12 bases between. The germline gives CDR1 LNHDA, CDR2 SQIVND (reference sequence). The CDR3 nucleotides are TGTGCCAGTAAAAAAACAGGGAACAATGAGCAGTTCTTC. Its translation is CASKKTGNNEQFF.

A note on this clone: Likely a read error: the CDR3 ends without its conserved phenylalanine or tryptophan. The V gene is TRBV12-5, the J gene TRBJ1-2; 7 nucleotides line up with TRBD1. There are 14 residues in the CDR3. Germline V gives CDR1 LGHNT, CDR2 FRNRAP. V dropped 6 bases and J dropped 8; count of bases not matched to a gene: 12. DNA of the CDR3: TGTGCTAGTGGGAGGGGGCAGAACGTACCCGGCTACACCCTC. Amino acid sequence: CASGRGQNVPGYTL.

This chain links TRBV5-6 with TRBJ2-1; 7 bases fit TRBD1. CDR1 and CDR2 from the germline V gene are SGHDT and YYEEEE. V shed 0 bases and J 3 bases; nucleotides not matched to a gene: 6. The CDR3 runs to 16 residues. The CDR3 loop reads CASSLGRPGGYNEQFF. CDR3 nucleotides: TGTGCCAGCAGCTTGGGCCGACCAGGGGGCTACAATGAGCAGTTCTTC. The entire variable domain, with the rest obtained from reference TRBV5-6 and TRBJ2-1, is as follows: DAGVTQSPTHLIKTRGQQVTLRCSPKSGHDTVSWYQQALGQGPQFIFQYYEEEERQRGNFPDRFSGHQFPNYSSELNVNALLLGDSALYLCASSLGRPGGYNEQFFGPGTRLTVL.

J is TRBJ1-2 and V is TRBV5-4; 9 nucleotides agree with TRBD1. Germline lookup yields CDR1 SGHNT and CDR2 YYREEE (reference sequence). V shed 4 bases, J shed 5 bases, and the junction held 9 bases outside the gene matches. The CDR3 sequence is 15 residues long. The CDR3 DNA follows: TGTGCCAGCAGCCGAACAGGGGGCGCTGGGTATGGCTACACCTTC. Its translation is CASSRTGGAGYGYTF.